This T cell receptor (beta chain) was recovered during a study of blood T cells in healthy people across ages. Study results and limitations: It was the long-lived donors that had more naive CD4+ cells and higher diversity than aged donors.

Sample donors were healthy Caucasian individuals that came from Russia, aged 6 to 90. Every sample had a minimum of 7 million PBMCs isolated. CDR3 length: 14 amino acids. CDR1 and CDR2 (germline): SGHDT, YYEEEE. The ends lost 2 bases at V and 4 bases at J; junction bases unmatched: 2. Next came a second PCR, run for about 7 to 11 cycles, which used a sample-barcoded 5' primer along with a J-beta primer mix. Every sample returned 2.5 million or more CDR3-containing paired-end reads. Each CDR3 protein gets one entry after TCRdb re-called the 5' RACE reads with MiXCR. The sample shows roughly 680,000 distinct CDR3 sequences, about 21% of them seen only once. This clonotype was counted only a few times. Its antigen is unknown.

The source is a man in his sixties or seventies in good health. The sequenced sample was blood. V and J are TRBV5-6 and TRBJ1-4; 7 bases map to TRBD1. CDR3 in DNA: TGTGCCAGCAGCTTACAGGGGAATAATGAAAAACTGTTTTTT. Translated, it gives CASSLQGNNEKLFF.